Reported below is one T cell receptor beta chain. Study processing details: By means of reference gene primer amplification, nucleated cell counts were estimated. Data came from immunoSEQ multiplex PCR; TCRdb stores just in-frame clones and leaves some out. V and J calls and clone size are those listed in that table; D and trimming were worked out from the DNA. The data show over 55,000 clones, approximately 90% seen once. This sample stems from a study of blood T cell repertoires in COVID-19. At the level of the study: PBMCs, B-cell-depleted T cells, or T cells were the source of the cDNA or gDNA that made up the material.

CDR3 length: 19 residues. This receptor was obtained from a human donor in a cohort sampled during active COVID-19. Specimen: peripheral blood. The chain employs TRBV21-1 and TRBJ1-1; TRBD1 is taken as the D call from the table, unchecked against the DNA. TRBV21-1 is termed a pseudogene. The CDR3 nucleotides are TGTGCCAGCAGCAGTAGATTCGACAGGGGTTTGTTCCCGGACACTGAAGCTTTCTTT. It codes for CASSSRFDRGLFPDTEAFF.